Below, 24 T cell receptor beta chains from the same sample are listed, as sequenced in a study of blood T cell repertoires in COVID-19. TCRdb's table, derived via immunoSEQ multiplex PCR, lists solely in-frame clones and lacks some. The table has around 180,000 clones, approximately 83% seen once. Material: peripheral blood. All receptors derive from a man aged 55 to 70 with acute or convalescent COVID-19.

The chain uses TRBV28 and TRBJ1-3; D gene unclear. Germline values: CDR1 MDHEN, CDR2 SYDVKM. Trimming stripped 5 bases from V and 6 bases from J, with 11 bases between. The CDR3 contains 13 residues. In nucleotides, the CDR3 is TGTGCCAGCAGTGCCCCCAGTGCAAACACCATATATTTT. This encodes CASSAPSANTIYF.

This chain joins TRBV7-2 and TRBJ1-2, with no clear D. The V and J ends lost 0 bases and 0 bases respectively, with 8 bases between them. CDR3 length: 15 residues. The germline gives CDR1 SGHTA, CDR2 FQGNSA. Here the CDR3 DNA reads TGTGCCAGCAGCTTAGCGTCGGGGTCTAACTATGGCTACACCTTC. As protein: CASSLASGSNYGYTF.

The chain carries TRBV19 and TRBJ1-1; weak D call: TRBD1 (6 bases). Germline V CDR1 and CDR2: LNHDA, SQIVND (reference sequence). CDR3 length equals 14 residues. V lost 7 bases to trimming and J lost 0 bases, with 12 bases between them. CDR3 amino acids: CASIQDSVNTEAFF. CDR3 coding DNA: TGTGCCAGTATTCAGGACAGCGTGAACACTGAAGCTTTCTTT.

The chain has TRBV15 and TRBJ2-1; D is unresolved. Trimming stripped 0 bases from V and 5 bases from J, with 8 bases between. The CDR3 is made up of 14 amino acids. The V gene's germline CDR1 is LNHNV and CDR2 YYDKDF (reference sequence). This CDR3 is CATSRDVQNNEQFF. As DNA, the CDR3 is TGTGCCACCAGCAGAGATGTGCAGAACAATGAGCAGTTCTTC.

The table lists this clone with a count of one. This chain connects TRBV3-1 (or the pseudogene TRBV3-2) to TRBJ2-1; tentative D call: TRBD2 (6 bases). This CDR3 spans 16 amino acids. V was trimmed by 11 bases and J by 2 bases, leaving 22 bases between them. Germline CDR1 is LGHDT and CDR2 is YNNKEL (reference sequence). Written as DNA, the CDR3 is TGTGCCTCCAGGCCGGGGACTGCCTCCACCTACAATGAGCAGTTCTTC. This gives the protein CASRPGTASTYNEQFF.

This rearrangement joins TRBV5-6 to TRBJ2-7; D is ambiguous. The CDR3 loop spans 13 amino acids. Between the trimmed V and J ends, which lost 1 base and 4 bases, there was a span of 9 bases. CDR1 is SGHDT and CDR2 is YYEEEE in the germline V gene. The CDR3 DNA follows: TGTGCCAGCAGCTTGACTACCCAGTACGAGCAGTACTTC. This sequence encodes CASSLTTQYEQYF.

The chain joins TRBV30 to TRBJ2-7; 8 positions match TRBD1. V shed 2 bases, J shed 3 bases, and the junction held 6 bases outside the gene matches. Germline assignment: CDR1 GTSNPN and CDR2 SVGIG (reference sequence). This CDR3 has 14 residues. The CDR3 DNA follows: TGTGCCTGGAGTAGGGGGACAGGCCTCTACGAGCAGTACTTC. Translating it yields CAWSRGTGLYEQYF.

As regards this clone: Other DNA sequences in this sample translate to the same CDR3. The chain is built from TRBV10-3 and TRBJ1-1; TRBD1 matches at 9 bases. The CDR3 runs 13 residues. Trimming took 7 bases from V and 4 from J; bases not matched to a gene: 4. Germline lookup yields CDR1 ENHRY and CDR2 SYGVKD. CDR3: CAITPGQGTEAFF. The CDR3 DNA sequence: TGTGCCATCACACCGGGACAGGGCACTGAAGCTTTCTTT.

The CDR3 reads CASSAPGQANYKNIQYF. CDR3 in DNA: TGTGCCAGCAGTGCCCCTGGACAGGCCAACTACAAAAACATTCAGTACTTC. The chain recombines TRBV6-2 or TRBV6-3 with TRBJ2-4; 7 bases align to TRBD1. J lost 3 bases, V lost 5 bases, and 13 bases had no gene match. The V gene's germline CDR1 is MNHEY and CDR2 SVGEGT. This CDR3 contains 17 residues.

The rearrangement joins TRBV28 to TRBJ1-3; D call uncertain. Deletions cut 6 bases from V and 1 base from J, with 16 bases between. Germline V CDR1 and CDR2: MDHEN, SYDVKM. CDR3 length: 16 amino acids. The CDR3 loop reads CASRARALASGNTIYF. For the CDR3, the DNA is TGTGCCAGCAGGGCGAGGGCGTTAGCTTCTGGAAACACCATATATTTT.

The chain carries TRBV27 and TRBJ1-2; 9 bases map to TRBD1. The CDR3 loop spans 13 amino acids. The trim removed 6 bases at V and 5 bases at J, leaving 4 bases unmatched. Germline V gene sequence: CDR1 MNHEY, CDR2 SMNVEV (reference sequence). The CDR3 DNA is TGTGCCAGCAGAATGACAGGGGGTTATGGCTACACCTTC. It is translated as CASRMTGGYGYTF.

The chain carries TRBV28 and TRBJ2-1, with D tentatively TRBD1 (6 bases). Germline CDR1 reads MDHEN; CDR2 reads SYDVKM. The CDR3 loop spans 15 amino acids. V was clipped by 2 bases and J by 7 bases, with 15 bases between them. The CDR3 nucleotides are TGTGCCAGCAGTTTACAGCCAGGGGTGTTGAATGAGCAGTTCTTC. It specifies CASSLQPGVLNEQFF.

The chain is built from TRBV6-5 and TRBJ2-3, with 8 nucleotides matching TRBD2. CDR1 MNHEY and CDR2 SVGAGI come from the germline V gene. The junction had 6 bases not matched to a gene; V was cut back by 7 bases and J by 3 bases. This CDR3 contains 14 residues. CDR3 residues: CASNPSGPTDTQYF. The CDR3 DNA reads as TGTGCCAGCAACCCTAGCGGGCCTACAGATACGCAGTATTTT.

The chain joins TRBV7-2 to TRBJ2-6, with 7 nucleotides matching TRBD2. Germline values: CDR1 SGHTA, CDR2 FQGNSA. V was pared by 2 bases and J by 0 bases, with 7 bases of the junction left unmatched. CDR3 length equals 18 residues. In DNA form, the CDR3 reads TGTGCCAGCAGCTTAAAGCTAGCGGACAACTCTGGGGCCAACGTCCTGACTTTC. Its protein product is CASSLKLADNSGANVLTF.

This rearrangement joins TRBV19 to TRBJ2-7; perhaps TRBD2 as D (5 bases). In germline, CDR1 is LNHDA, CDR2 SQIVND (reference sequence). Trimming took off 7 bases at V and 1 base at J, with 20 bases between the two ends. This CDR3 spans 16 amino acids. Here the CDR3 DNA reads TGTGCCAGTACCCAAAAGTGGCGGGCTAGTTCCTACGAGCAGTACTTC. Translating gives CASTQKWRASSYEQYF. Drawing the rest from reference TRBV19 and TRBJ2-7, the complete variable domain is DGGITQSPKYLFRKEGQNVTLSCEQNLNHDAMYWYRQDPGQGLRLIYYSQIVNDFQKGDIAEGYSVSREKKESFPLTVTSAQKNPTAFYLCASTQKWRASSYEQYFGPGTRLTVT.

J is TRBJ1-5 and V is TRBV6-6, with 8 bases that match TRBD1. Germline V CDR1 and CDR2: MNHNY, SVGAGI (reference sequence). The V gene end was trimmed by 6 bases and the J gene end by 6 bases; junction bases not matched to a gene: 7. The CDR3 extends over 14 amino acids. CDR3 bases: TGTGCCAGCAGCGCAGGACAGGGCCTTCAGCCCCAGCATTTT. It encodes CASSAGQGLQPQHF.

The genes are TRBV7-2 and TRBJ2-7; possibly TRBD2 for D (5 bases). V was clipped by 2 bases and J by 0 bases, with 11 bases between them. CDR1 SGHTA and CDR2 FQGNSA come from the germline V gene. This CDR3 has 15 amino acids. The CDR3 coding sequence is TGTGCCAGCAGCTTAAGCGGAGTGGGCTCCTACGAGCAGTACTTC. Translation gives CASSLSGVGSYEQYF. The whole variable domain, remainder taken from reference TRBV7-2 and TRBJ2-7, is GAGVSQSPSNKVTEKGKDVELRCDPISGHTALYWYRQSLGQGLEFLIYFQGNSAPDKSGLPSDRFSAERTGGSVSTLTIQRTQQEDSAVYLCASSLSGVGSYEQYFGPGTRLTVT.

V usage is TRBV19 and J usage is TRBJ2-3; D is perhaps TRBD2 (6 bases). Germline CDR1 is LNHDA and CDR2 is SQIVND (reference sequence). This CDR3 region has 16 residues. V was pared by 8 bases and J by 4 bases, with 22 bases between. CDR3 in amino acids: CASQNGGVAGPDTQYF. DNA for the CDR3: TGTGCCAGTCAAAACGGGGGTGTCGCGGGACCAGATACGCAGTATTTT.

The V and J genes are TRBV19 and TRBJ2-7; D is perhaps TRBD2 (6 bases). The V end was cut by 5 bases, the J end by 4 bases, with 18 bases between. Germline V gives CDR1 LNHDA, CDR2 SQIVND (reference sequence). The CDR3 covers 15 residues. The CDR3 DNA reads as TGTGCCAGTAGTGCCGACGGGAGCGGGCTTTACGAGCAGTACTTC. It is translated as CASSADGSGLYEQYF.

The V gene is TRBV7-8, the J gene TRBJ1-2; the D gene is possibly TRBD1 (6 bases). In germline, CDR1 is SGHVS, CDR2 FQNEAQ. There are 15 residues in the CDR3. Trimming removed 0 bases from V and 2 bases from J, with 10 bases in between. The CDR3 spells CASSLASQGNYGYTF. For the CDR3, the DNA is TGTGCCAGCAGCTTAGCGTCCCAGGGGAACTATGGCTACACCTTC.

J is TRBJ1-1 and V is TRBV4-1, with 7 bases lining up with TRBD1. The CDR3 consists of 14 residues. Germline V gives CDR1 MGHRA, CDR2 YSYEKL. V was pared by 6 bases and J by 6 bases, with 10 bases of the junction left unmatched. CDR3 nucleotide sequence: TGCGCCAGCAGGCTCAACCAGGGGGGCGCTGAAGCTTTCTTT. Its protein is CASRLNQGGAEAFF.

This chain links TRBV7-8 with TRBJ1-1; D may be TRBD1 (5 bases). V was shortened by 4 bases and J by 6 bases, with 12 bases between the two germline ends. Looked up from germline, CDR1 is SGHVS and CDR2 is FQNEAQ. CDR3 length: 13 residues. The CDR3 bases are TGTGCCAGCAGCTCCACAGGTTCAGCTGAAGCTTTCTTT. Its protein is CASSSTGSAEAFF.

Worth noting for this clone: At the DNA level, this CDR3 is encoded by other sequences in the same sample as well. The chain has TRBV19 and TRBJ1-3, with TRBD1 matching over 8 bases. Germline CDR1 reads LNHDA; CDR2 reads SQIVND (reference sequence). The CDR3 contains 14 residues. Losses at the gene ends were 6 bases for V and 2 bases for J; bases not matched to a gene: 3. CDR3 coding DNA: TGTGCCAGTAGCGACAGGGGAACTGGAAACACCATATATTTT. Amino acids: CASSDRGTGNTIYF.

The chain uses TRBV2 and TRBJ2-2; TRBD2 matches at 9 bases. This CDR3 region has 13 residues. Germline V CDR1 and CDR2: SNHLY, FYNNEI. With 8 bases clipped from V and 6 bases from J, the junction kept 4 bases outside the gene matches. CDR3 sequence: CASGGRASGELFF. CDR3 coding DNA: TGTGCCAGCGGCGGGAGGGCCTCCGGGGAGCTGTTTTTT.